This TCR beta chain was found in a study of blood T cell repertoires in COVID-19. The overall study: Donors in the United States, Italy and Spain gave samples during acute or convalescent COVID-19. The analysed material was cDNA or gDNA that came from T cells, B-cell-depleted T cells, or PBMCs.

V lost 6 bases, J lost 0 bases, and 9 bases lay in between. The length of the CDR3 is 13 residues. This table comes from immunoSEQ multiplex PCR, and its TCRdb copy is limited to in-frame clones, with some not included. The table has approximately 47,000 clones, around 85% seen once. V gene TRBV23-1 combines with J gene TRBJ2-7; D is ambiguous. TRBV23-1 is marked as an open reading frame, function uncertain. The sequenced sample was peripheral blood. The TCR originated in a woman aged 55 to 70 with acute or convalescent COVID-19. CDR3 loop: CASRNSSSYEQYF. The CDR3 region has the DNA TGCGCCAGCAGGAACTCGAGCTCCTACGAGCAGTACTTC.